This T cell receptor (beta chain) was sequenced in a study of cytomegalovirus exposure and HLA in healthy donors. Germline V CDR1 and CDR2: WNHNN, SYGVQD (reference sequence). The germline V and J ends were trimmed by 8 bases and 1 base, with 13 bases remaining between them. The length of the CDR3 is 14 residues. Comment on this clone: What it binds is unknown.

With 60 Vbeta and 13 Jbeta primers, the PCR was carried out. Clones were sequenced by immunoSEQ multiplex PCR, and TCRdb holds only the in-frame ones, with some missing. The repertoire holds some 150,000 clones, with approximately 68% as singletons. The study, taken as a whole, reports: A later analysis reported that several of the most significant clusters appeared to be linked to common viral pathogens, among them Epstein-Barr virus.

The specimen sequenced was PBMCs. V is TRBV10-1 and J is TRBJ2-3; TRBD2 might be the D (6 bases). The sequence was collected from a man aged 35-49 years in good health and CMV-seronegative. CDR3 bases: TGCGCCAGCTTCCGGGGAGGCTGCACAGATACGCAGTATTTT. This translates into CASFRGGCTDTQYF.